This record concerns one T cell receptor (beta chain) sequence. Primers for the PCR totalled 60 Vbeta and 13 Jbeta. Produced via immunoSEQ multiplex PCR; TCRdb's table is partial and in-frame only. The top ten clones hold over 1.3% of a sample with some 150,000 clones, around 76% of them seen once. This record comes from a study of cytomegalovirus exposure and HLA in healthy donors. The CDR3 spans 14 residues. Germline V gene data show CDR1 as SGHTA and CDR2 as FQGNSA. J gave up 9 bases and V 1 base, and 6 bases lay outside the gene matches. This rearrangement joins TRBV7-2 to TRBJ2-1, with 7 bases aligning to TRBD2. Sequenced input: PBMCs. The clonotype originates from a man between 60 and 70 years old in good health and CMV-seronegative. DNA for the CDR3: TGTGCCAGCAGCTTAGGGGGGATAGCGGGTGAGCAGTTCTTC. Translation gives CASSLGGIAGEQFF.